This T cell receptor (beta chain) emerged from a study of response to subunit inactivated influenza vaccine. The study, taken as a whole, reports: After each seasonal influenza vaccination, few new T cells are recruited, the authors suggested.

One entry per CDR3 protein results from TCRdb running MiXCR on the RT-PCR reads. The table records roughly 700,000 distinct CDR3 sequences, approximately 15% of them present only once. This clonotype came up a few times. The antigen is not known. The sequenced sample was PBMCs from blood, obtained 11 to 12 days after vaccination. The TCR was taken from a man in his forties or fifties who received an inactivated influenza vaccine.

CDR3 DNA sequence: TGTGCCAGCAGCTCAACAGGGGATTTGAACTATGGCTACACCTTC. Encoded protein: CASSSTGDLNYGYTF. The J gene is TRBJ1-2, the V gene TRBV7-9; TRBD1 matches at 7 bases. CDR3 size: 15 residues. The germline V gene has CDR1 SEHNR and CDR2 FQNEAQ (reference sequence). The J segment lost 2 bases and the V segment lost 4 bases, leaving 7 bases of the junction unmatched.